This is a list of T cell receptor beta chains from one sample in a study of CD8 T cells in ankylosing spondylitis. TCRdb independently ran MiXCR on the 5' RACE reads; one entry per CDR3 protein. The sample shows some 130,000 distinct CDR3 sequences, roughly 7.7% of them seen only once. Specimen: synovial fluid, either unsorted or a sorted T cell fraction (not recorded which). These receptors all come from a male donor with ankylosing spondylitis. Both conserved end residues are part of each CDR3.

v_call,j_call,cdr3_length,cdr3_aa
TRBV3-1,TRBJ2-3,12,CASSFSQDTQYF
TRBV20-1,TRBJ1-3,14,CSAPDRRQGNTIYF
TRBV12-3/TRBV12-4,TRBJ2-3,16,CASSFSRQGSTDTQYF
TRBV6-1,TRBJ2-2,14,CASRWDSNTGELFF
TRBV20-1,TRBJ2-3,14,CSAKDRVRADTQYF
TRBV2,TRBJ2-1,15,CASSGQRGSYNEQFF
TRBV5-4,TRBJ2-2,13,CASSPPGTGELFF
TRBV20-1,TRBJ1-5,14,CSGTTTGGNQPQHF
TRBV20-1,TRBJ2-3,15,CSAQLAGGHTDTQYF
TRBV25-1,TRBJ1-1,15,CASSDPGQGNTEAFF
TRBV5-1,TRBJ1-2,13,CASSLGPQAGYTF
TRBV20-1,TRBJ2-5,12,CSATGLGETQYF
TRBV20-1,TRBJ2-5,15,CSAFGGYLGQETQYF
TRBV21-1,TRBJ1-6,17,CASSKSRGADGNSPLHF
TRBV28,TRBJ2-3,15,CASTRTSGVWGTQYF
TRBV12-3/TRBV12-4,TRBJ1-5,14,CASSFRYSNQPQHF
TRBV6-5,TRBJ2-7,14,CASSSLTHSYEQYF
TRBV4-2,TRBJ1-1,15,CASSPSGARGTEAFF
TRBV5-1,TRBJ1-2,15,CASSLAARINYGYTF
TRBV12-3/TRBV12-4,TRBJ1-5,16,CASSIGGRGVSQPQHF
TRBV12-3/TRBV12-4,TRBJ2-3,12,CASSLVVDTQYF
TRBV18,TRBJ2-1,15,CASSPTSDSYNEQFF
TRBV18,TRBJ1-1,12,CASSPYQGEAFF
TRBV28,TRBJ2-5,15,CASSAVGAGQETQYF
TRBV20-1,TRBJ1-6,15,CSARGWGVTNSPLHF
TRBV14,TRBJ2-3,16,CASSRASGGFTDTQYF
TRBV18,TRBJ2-7,14,CASSPPGHPYEQYF
TRBV18,TRBJ1-6,12,CASSSTNSPLHF
TRBV6-5,TRBJ2-7,15,CASSYSEAGGGEQYF
TRBV7-2,TRBJ1-6,15,CASSLVSGDNSPLHF
TRBV5-1,TRBJ2-7,16,CASSLSASIGNYEQYF
TRBV4-2,TRBJ2-3,15,CASSQSSGSTDTQYF
TRBV7-3,TRBJ2-7,14,CASSFSGLSYEQYF
TRBV6-1,TRBJ2-7,14,CASTMGGPGYEQYF
TRBV5-1,TRBJ2-7,14,CASSLRGTGYEQYF
TRBV27,TRBJ1-5,13,CASSLSGVPPQHF
TRBV20-1,TRBJ2-3,16,CSASPRGGSRTDTQYF
TRBV20-1,TRBJ2-1,16,CSARDLGQGAYNEQFF
TRBV24-1,TRBJ2-5,13,CATSDVGGRPKHF
TRBV20-1,TRBJ1-2,14,CSARPGTATYGYTF
TRBV10-3,TRBJ1-6,14,CATTPGRGNSPLHF
TRBV24-1,TRBJ1-2,16,CATSDLGGQGSYGYTF
TRBV20-1,TRBJ2-7,13,CSASPSGRNEQYF
TRBV28,TRBJ2-1,15,CASSQYEFSYNEQFF
TRBV4-1,TRBJ2-7,17,CASSQRGTGKGLYEQYF
TRBV7-2,TRBJ1-2,15,CASSLALGPTYGYTF
TRBV12-3/TRBV12-4,TRBJ2-3,13,CASSLPGADTQYF
TRBV29-1,TRBJ2-1,15,CSAKVGTVRNNEQFF
TRBV20-1,TRBJ2-5,14,CSARGGHTQETQYF
TRBV6-2/TRBV6-3,TRBJ2-3,14,CASSYRDGTDTQYF
TRBV10-3,TRBJ1-6,18,CAISEGRPGSSYNSPLHF
TRBV27,TRBJ1-1,15,CASSLSGSWGTEAFF
TRBV19,TRBJ2-3,16,CASSGSASLSTDTQYF
TRBV7-3,TRBJ1-1,14,CASSQNNQSTEAFF
TRBV5-1,TRBJ2-5,15,CASSPYAWGKETQYF